The 13 T cell receptor beta chains listed next were all sequenced from one sample in a study of blood T cell repertoires in COVID-19. Only in-frame clones appear in the TCRdb table, and some are missing; sequencing was by immunoSEQ multiplex PCR. This table holds 140,000 to 150,000 clones, 88% found once. Sequencing was performed on peripheral blood. The receptors originated from an older man with acute or convalescent COVID-19.

The chain combines TRBV7-8 with TRBJ1-5; a possible D gene is TRBD1 (6 bases). Germline CDR1 reads SGHVS; CDR2 reads FQNEAQ. There are 14 residues in the CDR3. V lost 5 bases and J 0 bases, leaving 8 bases between the germline ends. The CDR3 is CASSRTASNQPQHF. DNA for the CDR3: TGTGCCAGCAGCCGGACAGCTAGCAATCAGCCCCAGCATTTT.

This chain connects TRBV15 to TRBJ1-5, with D possibly matching TRBD1 (5 bases). The CDR3 covers 15 residues. Trimming removed 5 bases at V and 0 bases at J, with 11 bases between. Germline CDR1 and CDR2: LNHNV and YYDKDF (reference sequence). The CDR3 region has the DNA TGTGCCACCAGCCCTGGGGGGAGTAGCAATCAGCCCCAGCATTTT. Its protein is CATSPGGSSNQPQHF.

The CDR3 DNA reads TGTGCCAGCAGCTTAGTCCCAGGGGGCAAAGGCTACACCTTC. Its protein product is CASSLVPGGKGYTF. The genes are TRBV7-2 and TRBJ1-2, with TRBD1 matching 8 bases. Losses at the gene ends were 1 base for V and 8 bases for J; bases not matched to a gene: 6. The germline gives CDR1 SGHTA, CDR2 FQGNSA. CDR3 size: 14 residues. The whole variable domain, remainder taken from reference TRBV7-2 and TRBJ1-2, is GAGVSQSPSNKVTEKGKDVELRCDPISGHTALYWYRQSLGQGLEFLIYFQGNSAPDKSGLPSDRFSAERTGGSVSTLTIQRTQQEDSAVYLCASSLVPGGKGYTFGSGTRLTVV.

The rearrangement joins TRBV11-3 to TRBJ2-1; TRBD2 matches at 8 bases. Germline-derived CDR1 and CDR2 are SGHNT and YENEEA. The CDR3 has 15 amino acids. V dropped 5 bases and J dropped 6; count of bases not matched to a gene: 9. This CDR3 is CASSQGLGNFNEQFF. In nucleotides, the CDR3 is TGTGCCAGCAGCCAGGGACTAGGGAACTTCAATGAGCAGTTCTTC.

This clone was seen only once. V is TRBV6-1 and J is TRBJ1-1; TRBD1 might be the D (6 bases). V lost 8 bases to trimming and J lost 1 base, with 11 bases between them. Germline V CDR1 and CDR2: MNHNS, SASEGT. CDR3 length: 13 amino acids. CDR3 protein: CASGPQGNTEAFF. The CDR3 DNA follows: TGTGCCAGCGGGCCACAGGGGAACACTGAAGCTTTCTTT.

The sample holds one count of this clone. The chain employs TRBV19 and TRBJ2-7; tentatively, D is TRBD2 (5 bases). This CDR3 has 16 residues. V was shortened by 3 bases and J by 2 bases, with 17 bases between the two germline ends. Germline V lookup: CDR1 LNHDA, CDR2 SQIVND (reference sequence). DNA for the CDR3: TGTGCCAGTAGTATCCCAGGCCGGACTCTTACCTACGAGCAGTACTTC. Translating it yields CASSIPGRTLTYEQYF.

V and J are TRBV3-1 (or the pseudogene TRBV3-2) and TRBJ2-1, with 7 bases identical to TRBD2. CDR1 is LGHDT, CDR2 YNNKEL, per germline (reference sequence). This CDR3 comprises 16 residues. V shed 5 bases, J shed 6 bases, and the junction held 13 bases outside the gene matches. In nucleotides, the CDR3 is TGTGCCAGCAGCTCTCTTAGGCCTAGCGGAGGCAATGAGCAGTTCTTC. It translates to CASSSLRPSGGNEQFF.

Here the CDR3 reads CARSFLVLQGLCTDTQYF. CDR3 coding DNA: TGTGCCAGAAGCTTTCTTGTGCTACAGGGTCTCTGCACAGATACGCAGTATTTT. The chain employs TRBV5-3 and TRBJ2-3; TRBD1 is a possible D gene (6 bases). TRBV5-3 is an open reading frame, and its role is uncertain. The CDR3 extends over 18 amino acids. V lost 2 bases and J 1 base, leaving 20 bases between the germline ends.

The V and J genes are TRBV19 and TRBJ1-1; no reliable D call. Germline V gives CDR1 LNHDA, CDR2 SQIVND (reference sequence). The CDR3 consists of 14 residues. Deletions cut 4 bases from V and 4 bases from J, with 13 bases between. The CDR3 loop reads CASSRLVGSTEAFF. CDR3 sequence (DNA): TGTGCCAGTAGTAGACTAGTAGGGAGCACTGAAGCTTTCTTT.

This clone was seen only once. The chain employs TRBV28 and TRBJ2-7; 9 nucleotides match TRBD1. The J segment lost 6 bases and the V segment lost 2 bases, leaving 8 bases of the junction unmatched. The CDR3 covers 15 residues. The germline CDR1 and CDR2 sequences are MDHEN and SYDVKM. CDR3 amino acids: CASSLGGTGKSEQYF. The CDR3 bases are TGTGCCAGCAGTTTAGGTGGGACAGGGAAGTCCGAGCAGTACTTC. The variable domain in full, completed from reference TRBV28 and TRBJ2-7, reads DVKVTQSSRYLVKRTGEKVFLECVQDMDHENMFWYRQDPGLGLRLIYFSYDVKMKEKGDIPEGYSVSREKKERFSLILESASTNQTSMYLCASSLGGTGKSEQYFGPGTRLTVT.

This chain joins TRBV9 and TRBJ2-7; TRBD1 matches 7 bases. The CDR3 is made up of 15 amino acids. CDR1 is SGDLS, CDR2 YYNGEE, per germline. Trimming cost V 0 bases and J 3 bases; bases outside gene matches: 6. The CDR3 DNA reads as TGTGCCAGCAGCGTAGGTCCGGGACAGCACTACGAGCAGTACTTC. It encodes CASSVGPGQHYEQYF.

V and J are TRBV6-5 and TRBJ2-2, with D maybe TRBD2 (6 bases). The V end was cut by 0 bases, the J end by 4 bases, with 6 bases between. Germline loops: CDR1 MNHEY, CDR2 SVGAGI. This CDR3 has 14 amino acids. In nucleotides, the CDR3 is TGTGCCAGCAGTTACTCGGGGGGCACCGGGGAGCTGTTTTTT. Amino acid sequence: CASSYSGGTGELFF.

The rearrangement uses TRBV12-5 and TRBJ2-7; 8 bases align to TRBD1. The CDR3 contains 17 residues. The ends lost 1 base at V and 4 bases at J; junction bases unmatched: 12. Germline-derived CDR1 and CDR2 are LGHNT and FRNRAP. The CDR3 DNA reads as TGTGCTAGTGGTTTGGCCTTCGCCGGGACAGGAGGATACGAGCAGTACTTC. Encoded protein: CASGLAFAGTGGYEQYF. The whole variable domain, filled in from reference TRBV12-5 and TRBJ2-7, reads DARVTQTPRHKVTEMGQEVTMRCQPILGHNTVFWYRQTMMQGLELLAYFRNRAPLDDSGMPKDRFSAEMPDATLATLKIQPSEPRDSAVYFCASGLAFAGTGGYEQYFGPGTRLTVT.